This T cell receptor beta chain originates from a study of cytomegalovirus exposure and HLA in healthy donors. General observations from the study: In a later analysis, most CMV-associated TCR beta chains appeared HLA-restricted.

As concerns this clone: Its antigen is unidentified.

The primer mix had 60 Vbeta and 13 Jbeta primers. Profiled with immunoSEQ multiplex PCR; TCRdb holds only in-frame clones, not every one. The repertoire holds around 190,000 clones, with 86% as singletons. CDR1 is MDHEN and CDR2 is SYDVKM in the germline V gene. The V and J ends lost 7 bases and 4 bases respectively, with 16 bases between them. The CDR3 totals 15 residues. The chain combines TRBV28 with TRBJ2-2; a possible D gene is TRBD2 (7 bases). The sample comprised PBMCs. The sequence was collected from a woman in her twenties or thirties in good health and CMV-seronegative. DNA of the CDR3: TGTGCCAGCACCCCCGGGGGGCAGGGCACCGGGGAGCTGTTTTTT. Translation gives CASTPGGQGTGELFF.